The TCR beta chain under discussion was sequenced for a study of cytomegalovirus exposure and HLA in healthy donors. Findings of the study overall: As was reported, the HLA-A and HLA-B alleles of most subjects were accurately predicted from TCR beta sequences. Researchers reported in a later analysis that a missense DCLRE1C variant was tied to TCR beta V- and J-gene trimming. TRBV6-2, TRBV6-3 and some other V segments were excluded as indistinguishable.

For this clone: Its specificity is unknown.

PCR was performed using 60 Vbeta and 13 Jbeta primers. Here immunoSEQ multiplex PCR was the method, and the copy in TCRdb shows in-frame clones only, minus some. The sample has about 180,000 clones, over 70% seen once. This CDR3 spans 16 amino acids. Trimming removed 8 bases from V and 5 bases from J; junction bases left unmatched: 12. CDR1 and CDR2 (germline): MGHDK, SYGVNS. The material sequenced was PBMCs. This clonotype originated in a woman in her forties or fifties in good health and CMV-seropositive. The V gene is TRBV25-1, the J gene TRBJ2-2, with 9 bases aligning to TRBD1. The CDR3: CASPPDRGNRTGELFF. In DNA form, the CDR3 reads TGTGCCAGCCCTCCCGACAGGGGGAATAGAACCGGGGAGCTGTTTTTT.